This passage covers 11 T cell receptor beta chains from one sample sequenced in a study of blood T cells in healthy people across ages. A second about 7 to 11 cycle PCR used barcoded and J-beta primers. From the 5' RACE reads, TCRdb called clonotypes with MiXCR, one entry per CDR3 protein. Among hundreds of thousands of distinct CDR3 sequences listed, roughly 56% were seen once. The sequenced sample consisted of blood. The receptors shown here come from a man in his forties in good health.

The CDR3 reads CASSLSSSPDIQYF. The CDR3 nucleotides read TGTGCCAGCAGCTTGAGCTCTAGTCCCGACATTCAGTACTTC. The chain uses TRBV5-6 and TRBJ2-4; D is undetermined. The CDR3 is 14 residues long. The germline V and J ends were trimmed by 1 base and 8 bases, with 13 bases remaining between them. In germline, CDR1 is SGHDT, CDR2 YYEEEE.

This clonotype was counted only a few times. In DNA, the CDR3 is TGTGCCAGCAGCAAACTTCAGGGGGCTGAGACCGGGGAGCTGTTTTTT. It translates to CASSKLQGAETGELFF. V gene TRBV9 combines with J gene TRBJ2-2; TRBD1 matches at 8 bases. Trimming at V came to 4 bases and at J to 5 bases, leaving 10 bases not matched to a gene. The CDR3 runs to 16 residues. Germline values: CDR1 SGDLS, CDR2 YYNGEE.

This clonotype was counted between two and nine times. This chain links TRBV11-3 with TRBJ2-1; D might be TRBD1 or TRBD2, each matching 5 bases. Per the germline V gene, CDR1 is SGHNT and CDR2 is YENEEA. The CDR3 is 15 residues long. Between the trimmed V and J ends, which lost 5 bases and 2 bases, there was a span of 13 bases. Here the CDR3 reads CASSDRDAAYNEQFF. The CDR3 bases are TGTGCCAGCAGCGACCGGGACGCAGCCTACAATGAGCAGTTCTTC.

This clonotype has a single count. The rearrangement joins TRBV9 to TRBJ2-3, with D unresolved. Germline V gene sequence: CDR1 SGDLS, CDR2 YYNGEE. The CDR3 is 14 amino acids. Trimming shortened V by 0 bases and J by 0 bases, and 5 bases separated the two germline ends. The CDR3 here is CASSVDWSTDTQYF. CDR3 coding DNA: TGTGCCAGCAGCGTAGACTGGAGCACAGATACGCAGTATTTT.

This clonotype was counted a few times. V is TRBV10-3 and J is TRBJ2-7; D ambiguous. Deletions cut 2 bases from V and 3 bases from J, with 8 bases between. The CDR3 consists of 13 residues. The germline gives CDR1 ENHRY, CDR2 SYGVKD. The CDR3 nucleotides read TGTGCCATCAGTGAGGGGGTAGGCTACGAGCAGTACTTC. Encoded protein: CAISEGVGYEQYF.

This sequence joins TRBV2 and TRBJ2-1, with D perhaps matching TRBD2 (6 bases). CDR1 and CDR2 from the germline V gene are SNHLY and FYNNEI. The CDR3 spans 15 residues. Trimming pared 3 bases from V and 6 bases from J, leaving 15 bases between. The CDR3 spells CASSDVEGRANEQFF. In nucleotides, the CDR3 is TGTGCCAGCAGTGATGTGGAGGGCCGGGCCAATGAGCAGTTCTTC.

In this sample, this clonotype turned up a few times. The chain carries TRBV29-1 and TRBJ2-7; unclear D gene. Germline V lookup: CDR1 SQVTM, CDR2 ANQGSEA. V was cut by 3 bases and J by 4 bases, with 10 bases left in between. The CDR3 consists of 12 residues. CDR3 region: CSVEGRLYEQYF. The CDR3 nucleotides are TGCAGCGTTGAGGGCAGGCTATACGAGCAGTACTTC.

This chain links TRBV10-3 with TRBJ1-1; D is unresolved. Germline V lookup: CDR1 ENHRY, CDR2 SYGVKD. The CDR3 sequence is 16 residues long. The V end was cut by 0 bases, the J end by 5 bases, with 16 bases between. The CDR3 region has the DNA TGTGCCATCAGTGAGTCCAGTAGGGCCGGAAGGACTGAAGCTTTCTTT. Translation: CAISESSRAGRTEAFF.

Details on this clonotype: This may come from a read error, since a much larger clone is one base off. In DNA form, the CDR3 reads TGCAGCGTTAGAGGCAACGAGCAGTACTTC. Its protein product is CSVRGNEQYF. This sequence joins TRBV29-1 and TRBJ2-7; D remains ambiguous. Germline CDR1 reads SQVTM; CDR2 reads ANQGSEA. Trimming took 5 bases from V and 5 from J, leaving 7 bases between them. This CDR3 has 10 residues.

This chain links TRBV7-8 with TRBJ2-7, with D tentatively TRBD2 (6 bases). Trimming removed 5 bases from V and 5 bases from J, with 13 bases in between. The germline gives CDR1 SGHVS, CDR2 FQNEAQ. There are 13 residues in the CDR3. Here the CDR3 reads CASSASTRNEQYF. CDR3 DNA sequence: TGTGCCAGCAGCGCGTCGACTAGAAACGAGCAGTACTTC.

The chain employs TRBV5-1 and TRBJ2-2; D remains ambiguous. Trimming stripped 0 bases from V and 5 bases from J, with 11 bases between. The CDR3 has 15 amino acids. Per germline, CDR1 SGHRS and CDR2 YFSETQ. The chain's CDR3 is CASSLGKPRTGELFF. CDR3 DNA: TGCGCCAGCAGCTTGGGCAAACCAAGGACCGGGGAGCTGTTTTTT. Drawing the rest from reference TRBV5-1 and TRBJ2-2, the complete variable domain is KAGVTQTPRYLIKTRGQQVTLSCSPISGHRSVSWYQQTPGQGLQFLFEYFSETQRNKGNFPGRFSGRQFSNSRSEMNVSTLELGDSALYLCASSLGKPRTGELFFGEGSRLTVL.